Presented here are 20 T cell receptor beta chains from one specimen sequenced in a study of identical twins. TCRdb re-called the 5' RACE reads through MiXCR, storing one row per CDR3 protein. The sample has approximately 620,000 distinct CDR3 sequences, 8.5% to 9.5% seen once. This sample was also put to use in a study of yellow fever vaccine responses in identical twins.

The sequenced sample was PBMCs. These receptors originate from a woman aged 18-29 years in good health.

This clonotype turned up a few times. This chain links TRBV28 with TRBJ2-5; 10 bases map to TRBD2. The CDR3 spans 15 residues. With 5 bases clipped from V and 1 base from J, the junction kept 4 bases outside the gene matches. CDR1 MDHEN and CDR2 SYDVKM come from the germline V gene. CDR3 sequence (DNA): TGTGCCAGCAGTCCCAGGACTAGCGGCCAAGAGACCCAGTACTTC. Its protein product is CASSPRTSGQETQYF.

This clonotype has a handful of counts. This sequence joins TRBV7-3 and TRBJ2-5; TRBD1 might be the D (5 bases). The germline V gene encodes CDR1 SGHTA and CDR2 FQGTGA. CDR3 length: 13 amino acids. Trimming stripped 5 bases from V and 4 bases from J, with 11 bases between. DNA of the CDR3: TGTGCCAGCAGCCCGACAGTCCTAGAGACCCAGTACTTC. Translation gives CASSPTVLETQYF.

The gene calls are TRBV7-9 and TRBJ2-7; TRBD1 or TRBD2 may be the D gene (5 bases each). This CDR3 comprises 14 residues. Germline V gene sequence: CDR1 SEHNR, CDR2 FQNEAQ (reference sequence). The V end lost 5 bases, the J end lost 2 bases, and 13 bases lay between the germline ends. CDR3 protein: CASSPDRDAYEQYF. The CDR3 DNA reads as TGTGCCAGCAGCCCCGACCGGGACGCCTACGAGCAGTACTTC.

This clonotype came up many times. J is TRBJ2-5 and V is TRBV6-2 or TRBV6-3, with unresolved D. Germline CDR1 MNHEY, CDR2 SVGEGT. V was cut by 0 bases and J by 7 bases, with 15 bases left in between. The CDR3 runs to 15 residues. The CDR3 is CASSYSISFTRTQYF. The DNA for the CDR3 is TGTGCCAGCAGTTACTCGATTAGTTTCACAAGGACCCAGTACTTC.

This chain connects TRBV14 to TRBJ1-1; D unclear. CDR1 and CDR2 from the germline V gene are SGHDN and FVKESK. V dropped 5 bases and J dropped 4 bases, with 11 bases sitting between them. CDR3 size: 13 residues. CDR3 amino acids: CASSSLIGTEAFF. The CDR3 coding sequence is TGTGCCAGCAGCTCCCTGATAGGCACTGAAGCTTTCTTT.

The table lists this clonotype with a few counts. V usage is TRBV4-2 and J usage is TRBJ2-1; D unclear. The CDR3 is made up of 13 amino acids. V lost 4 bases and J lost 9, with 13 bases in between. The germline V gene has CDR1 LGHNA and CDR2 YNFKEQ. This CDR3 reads CASSRDPASEQFF. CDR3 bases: TGTGCCAGCAGCCGAGACCCCGCATCTGAGCAGTTCTTC.

The CDR3 here is CASSFGGKIETQYF. CDR3 sequence (DNA): TGTGCCAGCAGTTTCGGCGGAAAGATAGAGACCCAGTACTTC. This sequence joins TRBV12-3 or TRBV12-4 and TRBJ2-5; D not certain. Deletions cut 3 bases from V and 4 bases from J, with 12 bases between. This CDR3 comprises 14 residues.

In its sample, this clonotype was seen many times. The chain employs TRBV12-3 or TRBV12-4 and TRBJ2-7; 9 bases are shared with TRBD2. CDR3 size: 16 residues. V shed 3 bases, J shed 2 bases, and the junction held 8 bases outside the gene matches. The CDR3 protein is CASSFGASGAPYEQYF. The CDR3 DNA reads TGTGCCAGCAGTTTCGGAGCTAGCGGGGCACCCTACGAGCAGTACTTC.

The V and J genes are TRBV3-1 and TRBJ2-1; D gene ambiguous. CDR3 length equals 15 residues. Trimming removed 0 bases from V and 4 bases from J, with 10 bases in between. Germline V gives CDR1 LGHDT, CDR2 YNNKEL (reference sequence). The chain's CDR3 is CASSQDGLQYNEQFF. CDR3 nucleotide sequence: TGTGCCAGCAGCCAAGATGGGCTACAATACAATGAGCAGTTCTTC.

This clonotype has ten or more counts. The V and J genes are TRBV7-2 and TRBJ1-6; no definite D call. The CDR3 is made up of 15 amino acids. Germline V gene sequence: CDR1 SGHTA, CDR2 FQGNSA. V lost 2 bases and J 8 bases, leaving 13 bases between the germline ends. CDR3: CASSLSEIEYSPLHF. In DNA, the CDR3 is TGTGCCAGCAGCTTAAGTGAGATTGAGTATTCACCCCTCCACTTT.

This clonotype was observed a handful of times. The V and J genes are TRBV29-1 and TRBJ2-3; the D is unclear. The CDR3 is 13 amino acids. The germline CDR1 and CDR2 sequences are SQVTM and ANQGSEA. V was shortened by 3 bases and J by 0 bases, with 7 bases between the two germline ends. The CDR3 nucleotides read TGCAGCGTTGACGTATCGAGCACAGATACGCAGTATTTT. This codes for CSVDVSSTDTQYF.

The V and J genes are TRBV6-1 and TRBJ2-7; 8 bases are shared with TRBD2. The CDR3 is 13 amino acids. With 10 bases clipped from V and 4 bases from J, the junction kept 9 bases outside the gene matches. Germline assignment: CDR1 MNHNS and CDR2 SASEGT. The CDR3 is CATQKSGGYEQYF. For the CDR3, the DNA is TGTGCCACGCAGAAATCGGGGGGGTACGAGCAGTACTTC.

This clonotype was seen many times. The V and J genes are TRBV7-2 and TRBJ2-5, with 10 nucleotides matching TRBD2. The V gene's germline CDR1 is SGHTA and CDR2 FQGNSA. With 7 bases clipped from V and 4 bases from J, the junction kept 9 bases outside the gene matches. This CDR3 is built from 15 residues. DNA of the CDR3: TGTGCCAGCACCAAGACCGGGACTAGCGTAGAGACCCAGTACTTC. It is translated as CASTKTGTSVETQYF.

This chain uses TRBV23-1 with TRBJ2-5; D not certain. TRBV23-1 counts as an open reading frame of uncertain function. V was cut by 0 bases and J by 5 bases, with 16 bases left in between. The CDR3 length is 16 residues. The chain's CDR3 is CASSQSYKAEGETQYF. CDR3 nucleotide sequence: TGCGCCAGCAGTCAATCGTATAAGGCTGAAGGGGAGACCCAGTACTTC.

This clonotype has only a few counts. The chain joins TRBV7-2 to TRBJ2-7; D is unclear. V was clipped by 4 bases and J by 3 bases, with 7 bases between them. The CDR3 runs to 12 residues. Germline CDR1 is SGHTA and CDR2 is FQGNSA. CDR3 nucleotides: TGTGCCAGCAGCTGGAAGAACTACGAGCAGTACTTC. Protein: CASSWKNYEQYF.

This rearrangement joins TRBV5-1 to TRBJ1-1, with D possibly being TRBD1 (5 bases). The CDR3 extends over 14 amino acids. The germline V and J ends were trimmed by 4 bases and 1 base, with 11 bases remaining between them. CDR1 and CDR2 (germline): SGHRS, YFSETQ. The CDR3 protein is CASSVGDGNTEAFF. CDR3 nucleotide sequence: TGCGCCAGCAGCGTGGGGGACGGGAACACTGAAGCTTTCTTT.

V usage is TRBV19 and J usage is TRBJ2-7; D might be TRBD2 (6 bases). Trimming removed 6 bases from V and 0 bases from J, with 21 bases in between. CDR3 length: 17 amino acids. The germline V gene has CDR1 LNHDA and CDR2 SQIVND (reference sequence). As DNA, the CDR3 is TGTGCCAGTAGCATTATTCCCGGGACTTCAAGCTCCTACGAGCAGTACTTC. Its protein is CASSIIPGTSSSYEQYF.

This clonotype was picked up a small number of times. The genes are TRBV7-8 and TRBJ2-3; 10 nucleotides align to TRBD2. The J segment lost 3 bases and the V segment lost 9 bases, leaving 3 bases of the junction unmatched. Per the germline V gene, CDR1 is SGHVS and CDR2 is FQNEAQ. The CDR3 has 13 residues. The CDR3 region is CASQRGGTDTQYF. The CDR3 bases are TGTGCCAGTCAGCGGGGGGGGACAGATACGCAGTATTTT.

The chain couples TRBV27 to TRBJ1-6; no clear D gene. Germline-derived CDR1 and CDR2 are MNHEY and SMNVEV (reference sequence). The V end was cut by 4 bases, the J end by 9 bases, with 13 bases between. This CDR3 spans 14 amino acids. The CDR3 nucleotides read TGTGCCAGCAGTTCGCTCGGATTGGGTTCACCCCTCCACTTT. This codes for CASSSLGLGSPLHF.

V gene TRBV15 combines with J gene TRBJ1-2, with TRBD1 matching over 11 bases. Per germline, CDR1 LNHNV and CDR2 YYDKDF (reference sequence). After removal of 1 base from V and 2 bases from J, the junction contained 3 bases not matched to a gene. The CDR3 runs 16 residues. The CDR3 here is CATSRGGTGGNYGYTF. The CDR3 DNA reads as TGTGCCACCAGCAGAGGTGGGACAGGGGGGAACTATGGCTACACCTTC.